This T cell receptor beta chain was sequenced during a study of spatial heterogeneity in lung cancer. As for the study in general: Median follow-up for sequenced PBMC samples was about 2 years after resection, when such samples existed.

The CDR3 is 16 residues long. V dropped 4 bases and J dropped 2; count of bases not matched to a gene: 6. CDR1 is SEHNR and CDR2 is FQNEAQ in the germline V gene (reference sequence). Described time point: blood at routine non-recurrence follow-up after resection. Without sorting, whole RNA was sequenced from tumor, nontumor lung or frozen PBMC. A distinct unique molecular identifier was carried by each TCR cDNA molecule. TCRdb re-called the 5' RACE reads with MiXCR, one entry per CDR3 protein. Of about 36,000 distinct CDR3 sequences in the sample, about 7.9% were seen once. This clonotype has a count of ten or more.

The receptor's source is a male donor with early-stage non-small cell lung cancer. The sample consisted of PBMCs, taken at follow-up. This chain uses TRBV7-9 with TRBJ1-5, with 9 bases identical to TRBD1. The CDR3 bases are TGTGCCAGCAGCTGGGGACAGGGAGGAGGCAATCAGCCCCAGCATTTT. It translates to CASSWGQGGGNQPQHF. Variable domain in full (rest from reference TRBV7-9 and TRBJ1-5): DTGVSQNPRHKITKRGQNVTFRCDPISEHNRLYWYRQTLGQGPEFLTYFQNEAQLEKSRLLSDRFSAERPKGSFSTLEIQRTEQGDSAMYLCASSWGQGGGNQPQHFGDGTRLSIL.